This paragraph reports one T cell receptor beta chain. The antigen is undetermined. This sample is drawn from a study of cytomegalovirus exposure and HLA in healthy donors. Study at large: Prior work identified around 120 million unique TCR beta sequences in some 200 million T cells. Overall study findings and caveats: Earlier findings revealed that most TCR beta V segments proved productive either about 87% or about 30% of the time. Because they were indistinguishable, some V segments, including TRBV6-2 and TRBV6-3, were excluded.

Researchers ran the PCR with 60 Vbeta and 13 Jbeta primers. Produced via immunoSEQ multiplex PCR; TCRdb's table is partial and in-frame only. The repertoire has about 140,000 clones, 65% to 80% of them found once; the top ten carry approximately 1.8%. The germline gives CDR1 SGDLS, CDR2 YYNGEE. V was trimmed by 3 bases and J by 0 bases, leaving 17 bases between them. The CDR3 covers 17 residues. The chain joins TRBV9 to TRBJ2-3; maybe TRBD2 (7 bases). This TCR derives from a woman aged 30 to 39 in good health and CMV-seronegative. Specimen: PBMCs. In DNA, the CDR3 is TGTGCCAGCAGCGCCTCGGCGGGGGCCACTAGCACAGATACGCAGTATTTT. Translating gives CASSASAGATSTDTQYF.